The source of this T cell receptor beta chain is a study of blood T cell repertoires in COVID-19. Study in general: Spain, Italy and the United States supplied samples that represented acute and convalescent COVID-19.

Profiling relied on immunoSEQ multiplex PCR, and the TCRdb table lists in-frame clones only, not all of them. The sample comprises 150,000 to 200,000 clones, about 83% of which are singletons, and about 8% rests with the top ten. In germline, CDR1 is SEHNR, CDR2 FQNEAQ (reference sequence). This CDR3 spans 15 amino acids. With V trimmed by 5 bases and J by 4 bases, 8 bases remained unmatched. The specimen sequenced was peripheral blood. The V call is TRBV7-9, the J call TRBJ2-5; 9 bases match TRBD1. The sequence was collected from a man aged 35-49 years who had recovered from COVID-19. The DNA for the CDR3 is TGTGCCAGCAGCCCCGGGACAGGGAGTCGAGAGACCCAGTACTTC. Translation gives CASSPGTGSRETQYF.